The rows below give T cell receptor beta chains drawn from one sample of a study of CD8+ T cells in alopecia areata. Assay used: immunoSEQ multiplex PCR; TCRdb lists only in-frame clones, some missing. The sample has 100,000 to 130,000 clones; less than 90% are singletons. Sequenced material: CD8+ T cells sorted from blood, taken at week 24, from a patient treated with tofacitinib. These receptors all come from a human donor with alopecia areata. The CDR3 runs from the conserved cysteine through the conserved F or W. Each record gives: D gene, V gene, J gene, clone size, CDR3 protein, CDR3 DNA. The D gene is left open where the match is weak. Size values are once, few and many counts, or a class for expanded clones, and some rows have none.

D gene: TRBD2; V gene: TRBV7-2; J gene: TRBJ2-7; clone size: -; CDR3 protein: CASSPGLATYEQYF; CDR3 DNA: TGTGCCAGCAGCCCGGGACTAGCGACCTACGAGCAGTACTTC
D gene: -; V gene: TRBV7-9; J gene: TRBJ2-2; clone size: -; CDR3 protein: CASSTTGPGGLFF; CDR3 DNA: TGTGCCAGCAGCACGACGGGACCTGGGGGGCTGTTTTTT
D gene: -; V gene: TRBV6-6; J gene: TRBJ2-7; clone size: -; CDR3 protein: CASNHGGPHEQYF; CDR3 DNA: TGTGCCAGCAACCACGGAGGGCCCCACGAGCAGTACTTC
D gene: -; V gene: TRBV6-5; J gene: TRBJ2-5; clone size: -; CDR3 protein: CASSYVMGAAETQYF; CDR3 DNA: TGTGCCAGCAGTTACGTAATGGGGGCGGCGGAGACCCAGTACTTC
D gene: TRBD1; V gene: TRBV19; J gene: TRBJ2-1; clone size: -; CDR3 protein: CASSIGTGNNEQFF; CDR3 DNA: TGTGCCAGTAGTATAGGGACAGGGAACAATGAGCAGTTCTTC
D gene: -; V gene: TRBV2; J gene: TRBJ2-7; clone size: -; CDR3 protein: CASSDLGGGIGSYEQYF; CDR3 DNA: TGTGCCAGCAGTGATCTGGGAGGAGGGATTGGGTCCTACGAGCAGTACTTC
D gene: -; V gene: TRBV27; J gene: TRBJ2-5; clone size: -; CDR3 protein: CASSLNGGPGETQYF; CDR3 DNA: TGTGCCAGCAGTTTAAACGGGGGCCCCGGGGAGACCCAGTACTTC
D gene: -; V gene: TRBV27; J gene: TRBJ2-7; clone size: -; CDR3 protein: CASSLYAGQSYEQYF; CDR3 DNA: TGTGCCAGCAGTTTATATGCGGGACAGAGCTACGAGCAGTACTTC
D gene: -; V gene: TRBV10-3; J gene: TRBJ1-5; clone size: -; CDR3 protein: CAISEDSGNQPQHF; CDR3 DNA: TGTGCCATCAGCGAGGACTCGGGCAATCAGCCCCAGCATTTT
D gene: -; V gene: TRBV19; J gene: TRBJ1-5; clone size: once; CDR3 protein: CASSGSGPHQPQHF; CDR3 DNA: TGTGCCAGTAGTGGCTCGGGCCCACATCAGCCCCAGCATTTT
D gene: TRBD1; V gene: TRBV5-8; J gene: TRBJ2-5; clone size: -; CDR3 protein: CASSTSTGVQETQYF; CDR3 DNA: TGTGCCAGCAGCACCTCGACAGGGGTACAAGAGACCCAGTACTTC
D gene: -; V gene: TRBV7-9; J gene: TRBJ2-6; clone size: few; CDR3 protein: CASSPPGTASGANVLTF; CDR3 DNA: TGTGCCAGCAGCCCACCCGGGACCGCCTCTGGGGCCAACGTCCTGACTTTC
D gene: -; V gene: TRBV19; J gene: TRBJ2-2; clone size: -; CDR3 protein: CASSPFGLAGQNTGELFF; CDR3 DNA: TGTGCCAGTAGTCCCTTCGGGTTGGCGGGGCAAAACACCGGGGAGCTGTTTTTT
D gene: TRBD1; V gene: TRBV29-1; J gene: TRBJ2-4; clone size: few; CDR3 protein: CSVEVLTGQGYF; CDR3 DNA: TGCAGCGTTGAAGTTCTCACGGGACAGGGATACTTC
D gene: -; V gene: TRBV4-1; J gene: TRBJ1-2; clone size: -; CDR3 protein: CATWTPNYGYTF; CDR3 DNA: TGCGCCACCTGGACACCGAACTATGGCTACACCTTC
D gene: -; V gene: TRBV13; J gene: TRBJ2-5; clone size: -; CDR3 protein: CASSFGMAPQETQYF; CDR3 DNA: TGTGCCAGCAGCTTTGGCATGGCCCCCCAAGAGACCCAGTACTTC
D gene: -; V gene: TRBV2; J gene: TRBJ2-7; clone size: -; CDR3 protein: CASSGFEEYF; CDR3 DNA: TGTGCCAGCAGTGGGTTCGAGGAGTACTTC
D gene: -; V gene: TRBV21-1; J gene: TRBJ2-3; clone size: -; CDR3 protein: CASSPTGFDTQYF; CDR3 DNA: TGTGCCAGCAGCCCGACAGGGTTCGATACGCAGTATTTT
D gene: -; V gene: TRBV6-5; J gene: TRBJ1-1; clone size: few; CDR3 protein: CASSYSFPRRNTEAFF; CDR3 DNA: TGTGCCAGCAGTTACTCGTTCCCCCGCAGGAACACTGAAGCTTTCTTT
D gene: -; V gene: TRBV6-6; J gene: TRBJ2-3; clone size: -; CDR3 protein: CASSSRDTSTDTQYF; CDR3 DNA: TGTGCCAGCAGTTCCCGGGACACCTCCACAGATACGCAGTATTTT
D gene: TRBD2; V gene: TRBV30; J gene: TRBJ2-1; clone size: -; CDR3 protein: CAWSRGDSYNEQFF; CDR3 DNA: TGTGCCTGGAGTCGGGGGGACTCCTACAATGAGCAGTTCTTC
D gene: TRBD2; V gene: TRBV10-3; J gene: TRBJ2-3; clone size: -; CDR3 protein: CAISVWPLAGGPVTDTQYF; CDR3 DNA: TGTGCCATCAGTGTCTGGCCTCTGGCGGGGGGCCCAGTGACAGATACGCAGTATTTT
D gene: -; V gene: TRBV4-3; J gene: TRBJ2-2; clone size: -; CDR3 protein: CASSLYTGELFF; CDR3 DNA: TGCGCCAGCAGCCTGTACACCGGGGAGCTGTTTTTT
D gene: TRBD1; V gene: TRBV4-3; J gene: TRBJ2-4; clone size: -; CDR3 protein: CASSQVDRGLSKNIQYF; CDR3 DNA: TGCGCCAGCAGCCAAGTGGACAGGGGGCTATCCAAAAACATTCAGTACTTC
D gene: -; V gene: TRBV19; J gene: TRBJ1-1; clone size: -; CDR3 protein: CASSTYGQLNTEAFF; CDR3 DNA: TGTGCCAGTAGTACATACGGACAGTTAAACACTGAAGCTTTCTTT
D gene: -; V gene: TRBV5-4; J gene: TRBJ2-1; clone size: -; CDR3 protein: CASSLSSYNEQFF; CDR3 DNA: TGTGCCAGCAGCCTGAGCTCCTACAATGAGCAGTTCTTC
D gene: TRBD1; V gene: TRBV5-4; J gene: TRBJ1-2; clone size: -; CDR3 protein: CASSFSGGLGYTF; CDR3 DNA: TGTGCCAGCAGCTTCTCAGGGGGTCTTGGCTACACCTTC
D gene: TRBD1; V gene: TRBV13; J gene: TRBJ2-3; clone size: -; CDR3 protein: CATRTGTDTQYF; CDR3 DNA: TGTGCCACTAGGACAGGGACAGATACGCAGTATTTT
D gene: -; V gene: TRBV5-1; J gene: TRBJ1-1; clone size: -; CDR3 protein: CASSLGEGLNTEAFF; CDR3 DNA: TGCGCCAGCAGCTTGGGGGAGGGCCTGAACACTGAAGCTTTCTTT
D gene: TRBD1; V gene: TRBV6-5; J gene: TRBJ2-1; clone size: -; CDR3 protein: CASSSGQGAANEQFF; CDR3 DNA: TGTGCCAGCAGTTCCGGACAGGGGGCGGCCAATGAGCAGTTCTTC
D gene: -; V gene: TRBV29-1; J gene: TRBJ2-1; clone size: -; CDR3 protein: CSVEDEGNAYNEQFF; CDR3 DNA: TGCAGCGTTGAAGACGAAGGGAACGCCTACAATGAGCAGTTCTTC
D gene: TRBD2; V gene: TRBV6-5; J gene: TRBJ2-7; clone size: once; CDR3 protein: CASSAGVSSYEQYF; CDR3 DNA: TGTGCCAGCAGTGCGGGGGTAAGCTCCTACGAGCAGTACTTC
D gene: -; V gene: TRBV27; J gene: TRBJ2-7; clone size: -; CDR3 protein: CASSLTPGLSYEQYF; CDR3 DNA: TGTGCCAGCAGTTTAACCCCAGGCCTCTCCTACGAGCAGTACTTC
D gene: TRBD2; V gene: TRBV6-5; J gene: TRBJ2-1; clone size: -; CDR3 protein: CASSLLAGGSNEQFF; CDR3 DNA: TGTGCCAGCAGCCTCCTAGCGGGGGGGAGCAATGAGCAGTTCTTC
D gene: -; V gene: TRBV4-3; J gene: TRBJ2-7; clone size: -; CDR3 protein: CASSLSDSREQYF; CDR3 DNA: TGCGCCAGCAGCCTATCAGACAGCCGGGAGCAGTACTTC